The 9 T cell receptor beta chains below come from one sample, sequenced in a study of breast tumors, draining lymph nodes, adjacent tissues. Using its own MiXCR run on the multiplex PCR reads, TCRdb lists one record per CDR3 protein. The sample gives approximately 230,000 distinct CDR3 sequences, under 35% of which show up once; over 3.5% is in the top ten. Samples came from axillary lymph nodes draining the breast cancer. Sequences were obtained from axillary lymph node tissue. The receptors were sampled from a female donor with breast cancer. Some clones in this sample may be carry-over from other donors' samples.

The V gene is TRBV30, the J gene TRBJ2-1; 7 bases are shared with TRBD2. Trimming removed 2 bases from V and 0 bases from J; junction bases left unmatched: 7. Germline values: CDR1 GTSNPN, CDR2 SVGIG (reference sequence). The CDR3 runs to 16 residues. The DNA of the CDR3 is TGTGCCTGGAGTCTCCGAGGGACTATCTCCTACAATGAGCAGTTCTTC. It specifies CAWSLRGTISYNEQFF.

This clonotype was seen a few times. CDR3 loop: CAWSQRSGNTIYF. For the CDR3, the DNA is TGTGCCTGGAGCCAGCGCTCTGGAAACACCATATATTTT. V and J are TRBV30 and TRBJ1-3; D ambiguous. Trimming removed 3 bases at V and 0 bases at J, with 6 bases between. The CDR3 is 13 amino acids. Germline V gene sequence: CDR1 GTSNPN, CDR2 SVGIG (reference sequence).

This clonotype was seen many times. This chain links TRBV5-1 with TRBJ2-1; 7 bases align to TRBD1. V lost 5 bases, J lost 6 bases, and 11 bases stayed unmatched. Germline V gene data show CDR1 as SGHRS and CDR2 as YFSETQ. This CDR3 comprises 15 residues. This CDR3 is CASRPPGTAGNEQFF. The DNA of the CDR3 is TGCGCCAGCAGACCACCCGGGACAGCAGGCAATGAGCAGTTCTTC.

This clonotype has a count of ten or more. The rearrangement joins TRBV6-5 to TRBJ1-3; D is possibly TRBD1 (6 bases). In germline, CDR1 is MNHEY, CDR2 SVGAGI. This CDR3 comprises 16 residues. Trimming removed 5 bases from V and 0 bases from J, with 14 bases in between. This chain's CDR3 is CASSRWGAFSGNTIYF. The CDR3 DNA reads TGTGCCAGCAGTCGGTGGGGGGCGTTCTCTGGAAACACCATATATTTT.

This clonotype was counted many times. The chain combines TRBV20-1 with TRBJ2-5, with a possible D match to TRBD2 (6 bases). The ends were cut back, 6 bases at V and 4 bases at J, with 21 bases in the middle. The CDR3 extends over 15 amino acids. Germline V gene lookup returns CDR1 DFQATT and CDR2 SNEGSKA (reference sequence). CDR3 protein: CSASPTGRIRETQYF. CDR3 in DNA: TGCAGTGCCAGCCCTACCGGGAGAATACGAGAGACCCAGTACTTC.

Many counts were recorded for this clonotype. The J gene is TRBJ2-5, the V gene TRBV24-1; the match to TRBD1 covers 7 bases. The ends lost 9 bases at V and 3 bases at J; junction bases unmatched: 3. Germline V CDR1 and CDR2: KGHDR, SFDVKD. The CDR3 totals 12 residues. Here the CDR3 reads CATRGGEETQYF. CDR3 bases: TGTGCCACCCGAGGGGGCGAAGAGACCCAGTACTTC.

This clonotype was counted many times. V gene TRBV12-3 or TRBV12-4 combines with J gene TRBJ1-2, with D maybe TRBD1 (6 bases). The length of the CDR3 is 13 residues. Trimming cost V 3 bases and J 4 bases, with 9 bases left between them. The CDR3 spells CASSFGTIYGYTF. The CDR3 bases are TGTGCCAGCAGTTTCGGGACAATCTATGGCTACACCTTC.

In its sample, this clonotype was seen many times. This chain joins TRBV4-2 and TRBJ2-3, with 12 nucleotides matching TRBD2. After removal of 1 base from V and 5 bases from J, the junction contained 4 bases not matched to a gene. Germline V lookup: CDR1 LGHNA, CDR2 YNFKEQ. This CDR3 is built from 16 residues. The CDR3: CASSQALAGGQDTQYF. The DNA of the CDR3 is TGTGCCAGCAGCCAAGCTCTAGCGGGGGGGCAAGATACGCAGTATTTT.

A remark on this clonotype: This clone may be a read error of a much larger clone one base away. V and J are TRBV6-6 and TRBJ1-4, with D possibly being TRBD1 (6 bases). The germline V gene encodes CDR1 MNHNY and CDR2 SVGAGI (reference sequence). The CDR3 has 14 amino acids. V lost 7 bases and J lost 8, with 17 bases in between. CDR3 region: CASNEGQFREKLFF. The CDR3 region has the DNA TGTGCCAGCAATGAAGGACAGTTTAGAGAAAAACTGTTTTTT.